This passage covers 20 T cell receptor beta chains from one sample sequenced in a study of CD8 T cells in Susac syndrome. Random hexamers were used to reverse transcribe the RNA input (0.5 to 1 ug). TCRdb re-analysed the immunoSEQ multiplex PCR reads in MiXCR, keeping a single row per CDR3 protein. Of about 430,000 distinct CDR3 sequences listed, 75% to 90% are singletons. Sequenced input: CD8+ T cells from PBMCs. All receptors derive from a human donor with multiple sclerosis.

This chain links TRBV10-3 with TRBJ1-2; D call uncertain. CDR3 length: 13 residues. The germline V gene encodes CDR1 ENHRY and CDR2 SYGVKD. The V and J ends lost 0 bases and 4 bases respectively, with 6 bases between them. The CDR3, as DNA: TGTGCCATCAGTGAGTCGGAACCCTATGGCTACACCTTC. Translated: CAISESEPYGYTF.

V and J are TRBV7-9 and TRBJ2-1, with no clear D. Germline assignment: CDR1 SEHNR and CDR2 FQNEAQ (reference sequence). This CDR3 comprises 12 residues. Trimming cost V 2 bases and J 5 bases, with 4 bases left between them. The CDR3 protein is CASSLTNNEQFF. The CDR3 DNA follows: TGTGCCAGCAGCTTAACGAACAATGAGCAGTTCTTC.

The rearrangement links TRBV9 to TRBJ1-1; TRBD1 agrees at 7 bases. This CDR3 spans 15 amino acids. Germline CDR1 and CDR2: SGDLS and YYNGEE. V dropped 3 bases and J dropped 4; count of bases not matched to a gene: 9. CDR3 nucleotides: TGTGCCAGCAGCGAGGTCGAGACAGGGTCCACTGAAGCTTTCTTT. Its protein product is CASSEVETGSTEAFF.

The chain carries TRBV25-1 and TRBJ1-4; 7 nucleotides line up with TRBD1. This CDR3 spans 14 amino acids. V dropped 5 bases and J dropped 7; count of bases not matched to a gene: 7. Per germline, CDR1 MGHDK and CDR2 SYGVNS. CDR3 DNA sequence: TGTGCCAGCAGTAACAGGGGAAGTGGTGAAAAACTGTTTTTT. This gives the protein CASSNRGSGEKLFF.

Written as DNA, the CDR3 is TGTGCCAGCAGCTTAGCGTCGGTTTTGTCCTACAATGAGCAGTTCTTC. This codes for CASSLASVLSYNEQFF. The chain has TRBV7-9 and TRBJ2-1; D ambiguous. The germline gives CDR1 SEHNR, CDR2 FQNEAQ (reference sequence). CDR3 length: 16 amino acids. V was clipped by 0 bases and J by 1 base, with 10 bases between them.

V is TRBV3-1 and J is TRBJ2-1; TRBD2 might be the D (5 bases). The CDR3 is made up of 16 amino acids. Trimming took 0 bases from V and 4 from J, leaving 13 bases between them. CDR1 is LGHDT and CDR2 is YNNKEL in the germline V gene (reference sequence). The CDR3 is CASSQDSDGNYNEQFF. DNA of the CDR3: TGTGCCAGCAGCCAAGATTCGGACGGGAATTACAATGAGCAGTTCTTC.

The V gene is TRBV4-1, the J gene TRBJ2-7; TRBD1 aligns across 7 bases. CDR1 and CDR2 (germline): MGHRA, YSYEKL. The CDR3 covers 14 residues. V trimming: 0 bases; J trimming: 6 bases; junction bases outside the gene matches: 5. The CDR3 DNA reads TGCGCCAGCAGCCAAGAGGGATCAGGGGGCGAGCAGTACTTC. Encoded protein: CASSQEGSGGEQYF.

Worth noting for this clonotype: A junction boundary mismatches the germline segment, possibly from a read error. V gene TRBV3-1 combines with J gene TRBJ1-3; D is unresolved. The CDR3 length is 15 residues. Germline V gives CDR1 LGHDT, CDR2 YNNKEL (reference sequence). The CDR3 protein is CASSQDMSSGNTIYF. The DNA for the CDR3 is TGTGCCAGCAGTCAAGACATGAGCTCTGGAAACACCATATATTTT.

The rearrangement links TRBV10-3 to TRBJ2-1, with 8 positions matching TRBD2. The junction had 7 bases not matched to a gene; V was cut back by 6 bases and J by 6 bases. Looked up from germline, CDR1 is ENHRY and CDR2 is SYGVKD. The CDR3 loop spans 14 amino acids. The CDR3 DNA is TGTGCCATCAGCGGGGGGGAAGACCGCAATGAGCAGTTCTTC. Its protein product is CAISGGEDRNEQFF.

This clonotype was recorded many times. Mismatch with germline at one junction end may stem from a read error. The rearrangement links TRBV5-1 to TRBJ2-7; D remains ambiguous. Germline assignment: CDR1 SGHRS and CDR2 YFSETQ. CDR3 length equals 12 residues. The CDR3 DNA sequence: TGTGCCAGCAGCTTGAATGGTTACGAGCAGTACTTC. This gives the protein CASSLNGYEQYF.

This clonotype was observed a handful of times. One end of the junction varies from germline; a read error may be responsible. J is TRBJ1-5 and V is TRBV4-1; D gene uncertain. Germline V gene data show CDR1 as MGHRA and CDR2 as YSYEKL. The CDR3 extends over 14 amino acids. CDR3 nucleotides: TGTGCCAGCAGCCAAGCCGGGTCCAATCAGCCCCAGCATTTT. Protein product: CASSQAGSNQPQHF.

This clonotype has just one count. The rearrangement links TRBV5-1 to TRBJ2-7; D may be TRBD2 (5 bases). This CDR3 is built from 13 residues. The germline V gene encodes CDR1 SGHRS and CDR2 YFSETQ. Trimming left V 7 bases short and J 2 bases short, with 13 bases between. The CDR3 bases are TGCGCCAGCCGAGCACCGGAGGCCTACGAGCAGTACTTC. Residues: CASRAPEAYEQYF. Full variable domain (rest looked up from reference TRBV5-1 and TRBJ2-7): KAGVTQTPRYLIKTRGQQVTLSCSPISGHRSVSWYQQTPGQGLQFLFEYFSETQRNKGNFPGRFSGRQFSNSRSEMNVSTLELGDSALYLCASRAPEAYEQYFGPGTRLTVT.

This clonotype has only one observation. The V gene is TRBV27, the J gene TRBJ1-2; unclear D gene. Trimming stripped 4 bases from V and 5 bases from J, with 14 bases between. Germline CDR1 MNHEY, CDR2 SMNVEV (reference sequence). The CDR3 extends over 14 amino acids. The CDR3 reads CASSSYDGRYGYTF. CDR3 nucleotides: TGTGCCAGCAGTTCCTACGACGGTCGGTATGGCTACACCTTC.

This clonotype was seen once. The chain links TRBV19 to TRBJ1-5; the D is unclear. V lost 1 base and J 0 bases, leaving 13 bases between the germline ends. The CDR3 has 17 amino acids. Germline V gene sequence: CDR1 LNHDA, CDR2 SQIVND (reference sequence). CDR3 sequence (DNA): TGTGCCAGTAGTATAGGGACCGCCGAAGATAGCAATCAGCCCCAGCATTTT. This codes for CASSIGTAEDSNQPQHF.

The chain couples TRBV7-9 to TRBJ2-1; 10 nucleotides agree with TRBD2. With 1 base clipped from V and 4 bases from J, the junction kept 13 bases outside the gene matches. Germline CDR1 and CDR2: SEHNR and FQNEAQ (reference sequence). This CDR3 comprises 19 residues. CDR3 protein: CASSLEPRLAGVQYNEQFF. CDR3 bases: TGTGCCAGCAGCTTAGAGCCCCGGCTAGCGGGAGTACAGTACAATGAGCAGTTCTTC.

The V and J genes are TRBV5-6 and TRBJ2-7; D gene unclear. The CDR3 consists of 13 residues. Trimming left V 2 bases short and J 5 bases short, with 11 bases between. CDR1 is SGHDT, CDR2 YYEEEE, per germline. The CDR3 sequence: CASSLAARHEQYF. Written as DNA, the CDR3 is TGTGCCAGCAGCTTAGCCGCAAGGCACGAGCAGTACTTC.

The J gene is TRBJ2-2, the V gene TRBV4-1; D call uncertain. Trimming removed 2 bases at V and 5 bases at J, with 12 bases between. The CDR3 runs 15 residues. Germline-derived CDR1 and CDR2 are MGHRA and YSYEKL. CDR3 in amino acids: CASSQYAEKTGELFF. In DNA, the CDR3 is TGCGCCAGCAGCCAATACGCAGAGAAAACCGGGGAGCTGTTTTTT.

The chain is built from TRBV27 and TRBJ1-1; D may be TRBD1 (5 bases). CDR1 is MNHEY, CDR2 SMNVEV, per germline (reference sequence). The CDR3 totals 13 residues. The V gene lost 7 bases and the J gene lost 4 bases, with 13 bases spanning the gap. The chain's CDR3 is CASKTGTGTEAFF. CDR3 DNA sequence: TGTGCCAGCAAAACCGGGACGGGCACTGAAGCTTTCTTT.

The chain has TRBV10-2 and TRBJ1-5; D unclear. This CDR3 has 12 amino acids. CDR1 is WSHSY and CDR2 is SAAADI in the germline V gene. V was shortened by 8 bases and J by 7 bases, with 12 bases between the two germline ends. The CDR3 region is CASGYQSQPQHF. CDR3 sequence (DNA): TGCGCCAGCGGGTACCAAAGCCAGCCCCAGCATTTT.

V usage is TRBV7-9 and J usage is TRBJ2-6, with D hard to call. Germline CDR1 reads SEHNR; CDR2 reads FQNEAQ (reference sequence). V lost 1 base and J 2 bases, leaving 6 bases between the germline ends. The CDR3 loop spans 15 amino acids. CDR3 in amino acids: CASSLVGTGANVLTF. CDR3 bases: TGTGCCAGCAGCTTAGTGGGGACTGGGGCCAACGTCCTGACTTTC.